This TCR beta chain was recorded in a study of response to subunit inactivated influenza vaccine. Points from the study as a whole: There was a suggestion from the authors that each seasonal influenza vaccination recruits few new T cells.

TCRdb independently ran MiXCR on the RT-PCR reads; one entry per CDR3 protein. The sample records approximately 530,000 distinct CDR3 sequences, roughly 13% being singletons. V trimming: 1 base; J trimming: 3 bases; junction bases outside the gene matches: 6. The CDR3 extends over 16 amino acids. CDR1 is SGHDT and CDR2 is YYEEEE in the germline V gene. This clonotype has just a few counts. The antigen remains undetermined. V gene TRBV5-6 combines with J gene TRBJ2-3; TRBD1 matches at 9 bases. The sequence was collected from a middle-aged man who received an inactivated influenza vaccine. This specimen was PBMCs from blood, taken roughly 6 weeks after vaccination. The DNA for the CDR3 is TGTGCCAGCAGCTTGTGGGACAGGGATTTTACAGATACGCAGTATTTT. Amino acid sequence: CASSLWDRDFTDTQYF.